These T cell receptor beta chains were read from a single sample in a study of cytomegalovirus exposure and HLA in healthy donors. Generated by immunoSEQ multiplex PCR, the TCRdb table keeps only in-frame clones and is missing some. The table lists 150,000 or so clones, around four fifths of them singletons. The sequenced sample was PBMCs. The receptors shown here come from a woman aged 40 to 50 in good health and CMV-seronegative. The CDR3 runs from the conserved cysteine through the conserved F or W. The D gene is left open where the match is weak. Clone size is shown for a subset of rows, as once, few, many or a class of expanded clone.

v_call	clone_size	d_call	j_call	cdr3_nt	cdr3_aa
TRBV5-3	.	.	TRBJ1-5	TGTGCCAGAAGAAAATTTCGGGGTACTGGGCAGCCCCAGCATTTT	CARRKFRGTGQPQHF
TRBV5-1	.	.	TRBJ2-7	TGCGCCAGCAGCTTGGGGCGTCGAGGAGACGAGCAGTACTTC	CASSLGRRGDEQYF
TRBV4-3	.	.	TRBJ2-1	TGCGCCAGCAGCCCGGGACAAGGATCCTACAATGAGCAGTTCTTC	CASSPGQGSYNEQFF
TRBV28	.	TRBD1	TRBJ2-7	TGTGCCAGCAGTTCCGGGACAGGGGTCTACGAGCAGTACTTC	CASSSGTGVYEQYF
TRBV30	few	TRBD1	TRBJ2-5	TGTGCCTGGAATACCGGGACAGGGGTGGAGACCCAGTACTTC	CAWNTGTGVETQYF
TRBV5-1	.	TRBD2	TRBJ2-1	TGCGCCAGCAGCCGGGAGGGCCTAAATGAGCAGTTCTTC	CASSREGLNEQFF
TRBV9	.	.	TRBJ1-2	TGTGCCAGCAGCGTAGCTGAACAGGGAAGGAGCTATGGCTACACCTTC	CASSVAEQGRSYGYTF
TRBV27	.	TRBD2	TRBJ2-1	TGTGCCAGCAGTTTGACTAGCGGGAGGGCCAATGAGCAGTTCTTC	CASSLTSGRANEQFF
TRBV6-6	.	.	TRBJ2-5	TGTGCCAGCAGGGGCGTTGAAGAGACCCAGTACTTC	CASRGVEETQYF
TRBV11-2	.	.	TRBJ2-1	TGTGCCAGCAGCTCGGCTAGCGAGTACAATGAGCAGTTCTTC	CASSSASEYNEQFF
TRBV9	.	.	TRBJ1-5	TGTGCCAGCAGCGAGACCCAGGGCCCCAATCAGCCCCAGCATTTT	CASSETQGPNQPQHF
TRBV6-4	.	TRBD2	TRBJ2-1	TGTGCCAGCAGTGACTCGACTAGCGGGAGCAATGAGCAGTTCTTC	CASSDSTSGSNEQFF
TRBV7-3	.	TRBD1	TRBJ2-5	TGTGCCAGCAGCTTACGACAGGGGTCGGTGGAGACCCAGTACTTC	CASSLRQGSVETQYF
TRBV28	.	TRBD1	TRBJ1-2	TGTGCCAGCACCGACAGGGGGTATGGCTACACCTTC	CASTDRGYGYTF
TRBV5-1	once	TRBD2	TRBJ2-7	TGCGCCAGCAGCTTTAGACTAGCGGGAGCTTACGAGCAGTACTTC	CASSFRLAGAYEQYF
TRBV7-6	.	.	TRBJ2-7	TGTGCCAGCAGCCGGACAGAACCTTACGAGCAGTACTTC	CASSRTEPYEQYF
TRBV6-1	.	.	TRBJ2-7	TGTGCCAGCAGTGAGACCTATGGGGGCCACGAGCAGTACTTC	CASSETYGGHEQYF
TRBV6-6	.	.	TRBJ1-5	TGTGCCAGCATTAAACAGGACAGTCAGCCCCAGCATTTT	CASIKQDSQPQHF
TRBV28	.	.	TRBJ2-4	TGTGCCAGCAGACGAAGGGTCGGGGGCATTCAGTACTTC	CASRRRVGGIQYF
TRBV27	once	TRBD1	TRBJ1-1	TGTGCCAGCAGTTTACTGGGGACAGGGGGCGCAGGAACTGAAGCTTTCTTT	CASSLLGTGGAGTEAFF
TRBV29-1	.	TRBD1	TRBJ1-2	TGCAGCGTCCCCACCCTAGGGTTGACAGGGAAGGGCTACACCTTC	CSVPTLGLTGKGYTF
TRBV27	once	.	TRBJ2-7	TGTGCCAGCAGTTCCTTGGACTCCCACGAGCAGTACTTC	CASSSLDSHEQYF
TRBV5-5	.	TRBD1	TRBJ1-5	TGTGCCAGCGACAGGGATGGGGATCAGCCCCAGCATTTT	CASDRDGDQPQHF
TRBV21-1	.	.	TRBJ1-4	TGTGCCTGCAATTACGGGACACCTTTAAATGAAAAACTGTTTTTT	CACNYGTPLNEKLFF
TRBV5-6	.	.	TRBJ1-1	TGTGCCAGCAGCCCCTTTCGCGCGGGAAGGAACACTGAAGCTTTCTTT	CASSPFRAGRNTEAFF
TRBV9	once	TRBD1	TRBJ1-1	TGTGCCAGCAGCGTAGTAGGACAGGGGGCGCAGAACACTGAAGCTTTCTTT	CASSVVGQGAQNTEAFF
TRBV28	.	TRBD1	TRBJ1-5	TGTGCCAGCGATGCTCCGGGACAGGGACCATATAGCAATCAGCCCCAGCATTTT	CASDAPGQGPYSNQPQHF
TRBV2	.	TRBD2	TRBJ2-7	TGTGCCAGCAGCGGTAGCGGGGGGTTCCACGAGCAGTACTTC	CASSGSGGFHEQYF
TRBV7-9	.	TRBD1	TRBJ2-7	TGTGCCAGCAGCACACCGGGACAGGGTCACGAGCAGTACTTC	CASSTPGQGHEQYF
TRBV4-1	.	TRBD2	TRBJ2-7	TGCGCCAGCAGTGCCGGAGCCGGGAGGGTATCCTACGAGCAGTACTTC	CASSAGAGRVSYEQYF
TRBV28	.	TRBD1	TRBJ1-5	TGTGCCAGCAGAACAACAGGGGGCGATCAGCCCCAGCATTTT	CASRTTGGDQPQHF
TRBV28	.	.	TRBJ1-5	TGTGCCAGCAGTTTACTGGGCTGGCAGCCCCAGCATTTT	CASSLLGWQPQHF
TRBV6-6	.	TRBD2	TRBJ2-7	TGTGCCAGCATTGGCCGGACGGGGGGTCCCTACGAGCAGTACTTC	CASIGRTGGPYEQYF
TRBV18	.	.	TRBJ2-1	TGTGCCAGCTCACCGAGCGCGAGCTCCTACAATGAGCAGTTCTTC	CASSPSASSYNEQFF
TRBV19	.	TRBD1	TRBJ2-7	TGTGCCAGTAGCCCGGACAGGGATAACTACGAGCAGTACTTC	CASSPDRDNYEQYF
TRBV9	.	.	TRBJ2-1	TGTGCCAGCAGCGTAGTAGAAAAACCCTACAATGAGCAGTTCTTC	CASSVVEKPYNEQFF
TRBV28	once	TRBD1	TRBJ2-7	TGTGCCAGCAGCCACAGGGGGCCCCCCTACGAGCAGTACTTC	CASSHRGPPYEQYF
TRBV28	.	.	TRBJ1-2	TGTGCCAGCAGTTTGGGCGCAGGGGTTGGCTACACCTTC	CASSLGAGVGYTF
TRBV29-1	.	TRBD1	TRBJ2-1	TGCAGCGCCTCTGGACAGGGTATGAATGAGCAGTTCTTC	CSASGQGMNEQFF
TRBV6-5	.	.	TRBJ1-2	TGTGCCAGCAGTTACCCGTCCACTACGGCTCCCTATGGCTACACCTTC	CASSYPSTTAPYGYTF
TRBV5-1	.	TRBD2	TRBJ2-2	TGCGCCAGCAGCTTGTCTCTAGCGGAGAACACCGGGGAGCTGTTTTTT	CASSLSLAENTGELFF
TRBV7-9	.	.	TRBJ2-3	TGTTCCAGCAGCCGTGGGGCCCCCGCCGGCACAGATACGCAGTATTTT	CSSSRGAPAGTDTQYF
TRBV5-5	.	.	TRBJ1-5	TGTGCCAGCAGCCCAACACAGGCAAATCAGCCCCAGCATTTT	CASSPTQANQPQHF
TRBV6-5	few	TRBD1	TRBJ2-1	TGTGCCAGCAGTTACGACAGGGGGTCCTACAATGAGCAGTTCTTC	CASSYDRGSYNEQFF
TRBV10-1	.	.	TRBJ2-1	TGCGCCAGCAGTGAGTCCCAGCCGGGTTACAATGAGCAGTTCTTC	CASSESQPGYNEQFF
TRBV6-1	.	.	TRBJ1-1	TGTGCCACCTCCCTCGGGGGTCGGAACACTGAAGCTTTCTTT	CATSLGGRNTEAFF
TRBV5-1	.	TRBD1	TRBJ1-3	TGCGCCAGCAGCCCGGGACAGGAGACTGACACCATATATTTT	CASSPGQETDTIYF
TRBV5-6	.	TRBD1	TRBJ1-1	TGTGCCAGCAGCTTCGCCGGGACAGGGGTCACTGAAGCTTTCTTT	CASSFAGTGVTEAFF
TRBV7-2	.	TRBD2	TRBJ2-1	TGTGCCAGCAGCTCTAGTTGGACTAGCGGGAGGTATGAGCAGTTCTTC	CASSSSWTSGRYEQFF
TRBV7-9	.	TRBD2	TRBJ2-5	TGTGCCAGCAGCTTGGAGCTGGGGGGGCAAGAGACCCAGTACTTC	CASSLELGGQETQYF